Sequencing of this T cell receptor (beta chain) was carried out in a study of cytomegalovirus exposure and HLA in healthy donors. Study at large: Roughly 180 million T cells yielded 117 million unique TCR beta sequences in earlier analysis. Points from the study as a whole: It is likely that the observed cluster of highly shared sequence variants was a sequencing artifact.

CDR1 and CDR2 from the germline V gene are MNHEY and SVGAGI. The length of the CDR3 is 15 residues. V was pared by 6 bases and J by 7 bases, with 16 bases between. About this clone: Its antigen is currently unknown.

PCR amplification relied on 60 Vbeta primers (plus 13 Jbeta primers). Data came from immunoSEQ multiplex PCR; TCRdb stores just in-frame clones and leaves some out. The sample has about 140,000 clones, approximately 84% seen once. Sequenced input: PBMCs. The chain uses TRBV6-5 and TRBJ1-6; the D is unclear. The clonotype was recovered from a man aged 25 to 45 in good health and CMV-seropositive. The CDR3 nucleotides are TGTGCCAGCAGGTTACTGAAGAGGGAAAATTCACCCCTCCACTTT. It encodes CASRLLKRENSPLHF.